These T cell receptor beta chains were read from a single sample in a study of T cell responses to AZD1222 COVID-19 vaccine. Assay used: immunoSEQ multiplex PCR; TCRdb lists only in-frame clones, some missing. The sample lists about 140,000 clones; around 93% were seen once. Sequenced here: peripheral blood, sampled 28 days after the second AZD1222 dose. These receptors were obtained from an adult who received the AZD1222 COVID-19 vaccine. CDR3s include the opening cysteine and the closing phenylalanine or tryptophan. The D gene is left open where the match is weak. The listing skips clone size in some rows; elsewhere it reads once, few, many or a size class.

j_call clone_size v_call d_call cdr3_aa cdr3_nt
TRBJ1-1 - TRBV6-2/TRBV6-3 TRBD1 CASSYRTGEAFF TGTGCCAGCAGTTACCGGACAGGAGAAGCTTTCTTT
TRBJ1-5 - TRBV7-9 - CASNSGVQPQHF TGTGCCAGCAACAGCGGGGTACAGCCCCAGCATTTT
TRBJ1-2 - TRBV3-1/TRBV3-2 - CASSQWVGYTF TGTGCCAGCAGCCAATGGGTCGGCTACACCTTC
TRBJ2-3 - TRBV10-3 - CAISESGANTDTQYF TGTGCCATCAGTGAGTCGGGGGCCAACACAGATACGCAGTATTTT
TRBJ1-4 once TRBV7-9 TRBD1 CASSFGTGREKLFF TGTGCCAGCAGCTTCGGGACAGGGCGTGAAAAACTGTTTTTT
TRBJ2-6 - TRBV7-2 TRBD1 CASSHTGAGANVLTF TGTGCCAGCAGTCATACAGGGGCTGGGGCCAACGTCCTGACTTTC
TRBJ2-1 once TRBV15 TRBD1 CATSRDLGQSINEQFF TGTGCCACCAGCAGAGATCTGGGACAGAGCATCAATGAGCAGTTCTTC
TRBJ1-3 - TRBV24-1 - CATSDSTSGNTIYF TGTGCCACCAGTGATTCCACCTCTGGAAACACCATATATTTT
TRBJ1-5 - TRBV4-3 - CASSQDTGIGQPQHF TGCGCCAGCAGCCAAGACACAGGAATCGGTCAGCCCCAGCATTTT
TRBJ1-6 - TRBV27 - CASSLYSGNYNSPLHF TGTGCCAGCAGTTTATATTCAGGGAACTATAATTCACCCCTCCACTTT
TRBJ1-1 - TRBV12-5 - CASGSRWDTEAFF TGTGCTAGTGGTTCCCGGTGGGACACTGAAGCTTTCTTT
TRBJ1-1 - TRBV18 TRBD1 CASSPFRQGASEAFF TGTGCCAGCTCACCGTTTCGACAGGGGGCTTCTGAAGCTTTCTTT